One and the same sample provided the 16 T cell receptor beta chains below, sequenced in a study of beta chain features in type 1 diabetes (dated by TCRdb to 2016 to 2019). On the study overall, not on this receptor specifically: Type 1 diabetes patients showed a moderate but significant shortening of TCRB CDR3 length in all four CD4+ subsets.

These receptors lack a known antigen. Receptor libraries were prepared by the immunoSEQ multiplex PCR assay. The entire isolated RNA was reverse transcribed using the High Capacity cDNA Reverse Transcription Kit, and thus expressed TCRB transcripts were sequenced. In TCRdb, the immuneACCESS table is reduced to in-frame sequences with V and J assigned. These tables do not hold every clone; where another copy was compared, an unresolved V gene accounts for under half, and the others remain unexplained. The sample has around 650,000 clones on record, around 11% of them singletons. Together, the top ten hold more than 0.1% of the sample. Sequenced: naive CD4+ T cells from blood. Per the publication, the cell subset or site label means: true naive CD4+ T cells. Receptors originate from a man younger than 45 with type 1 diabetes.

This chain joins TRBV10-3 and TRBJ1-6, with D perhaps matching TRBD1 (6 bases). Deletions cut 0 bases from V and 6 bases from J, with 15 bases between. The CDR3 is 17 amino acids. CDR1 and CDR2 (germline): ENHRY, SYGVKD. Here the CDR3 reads CAISESGSGDFNSPLHF. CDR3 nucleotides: TGTGCCATCAGTGAGTCGGGGTCAGGGGATTTTAATTCACCCCTCCACTTT.

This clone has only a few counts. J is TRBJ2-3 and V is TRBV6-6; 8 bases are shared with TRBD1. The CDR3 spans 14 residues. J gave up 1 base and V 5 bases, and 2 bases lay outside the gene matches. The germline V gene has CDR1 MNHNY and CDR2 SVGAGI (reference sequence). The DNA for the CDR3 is TGTGCCAGCAGTAAGGGACAGGGCACAGATACGCAGTATTTT. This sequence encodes CASSKGQGTDTQYF.

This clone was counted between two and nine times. The CDR3 sequence is CASSLDGGRTEELFF. Written as DNA, the CDR3 is TGTGCCAGCAGCTTAGATGGTGGGCGGACGGAGGAGCTGTTTTTT. The V call is TRBV7-2, the J call TRBJ2-2; no firm D call. Trimming removed 1 base at V and 10 bases at J, with 16 bases between. Germline lookup yields CDR1 SGHTA and CDR2 FQGNSA. This CDR3 contains 15 residues.

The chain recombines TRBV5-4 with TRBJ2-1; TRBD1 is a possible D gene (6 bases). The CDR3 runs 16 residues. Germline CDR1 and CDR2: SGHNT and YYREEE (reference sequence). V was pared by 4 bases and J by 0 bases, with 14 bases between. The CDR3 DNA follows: TGTGCCAGCAGCACCGGTGACAGGAGCTCCTACAATGAGCAGTTCTTC. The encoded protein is CASSTGDRSSYNEQFF.

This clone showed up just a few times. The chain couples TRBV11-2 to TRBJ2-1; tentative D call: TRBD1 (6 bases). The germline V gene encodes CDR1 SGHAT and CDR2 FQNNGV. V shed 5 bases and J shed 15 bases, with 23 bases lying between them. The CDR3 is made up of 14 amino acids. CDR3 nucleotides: TGTGCCAGCAGCCCATTTAGGGGGACCCTCCACGCGTTCTTC. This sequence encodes CASSPFRGTLHAFF.

The CDR3 DNA follows: TGTGCCAGCAGCCCAGGGCAGGCCTCTGGGGCCAACGTCCTGACTTTC. It specifies CASSPGQASGANVLTF. The V gene is TRBV4-2, the J gene TRBJ2-6; tentatively, D is TRBD1 (5 bases). V was clipped by 4 bases and J by 0 bases, with 10 bases between them. The length of the CDR3 is 16 residues. CDR1 is LGHNA, CDR2 YNFKEQ, per germline.

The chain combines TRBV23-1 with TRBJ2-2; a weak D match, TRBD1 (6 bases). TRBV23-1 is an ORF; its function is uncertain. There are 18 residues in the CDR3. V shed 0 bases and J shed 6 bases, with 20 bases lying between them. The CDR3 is CASSQSRGGQGPPGELFF. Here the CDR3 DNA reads TGCGCCAGCAGTCAATCGCGCGGTGGGCAGGGGCCCCCCGGGGAGCTGTTTTTT.

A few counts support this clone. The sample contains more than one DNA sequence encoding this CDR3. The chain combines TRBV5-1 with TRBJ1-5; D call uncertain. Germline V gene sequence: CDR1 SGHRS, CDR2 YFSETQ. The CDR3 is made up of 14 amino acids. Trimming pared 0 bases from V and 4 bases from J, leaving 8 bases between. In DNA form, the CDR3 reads TGCGCCAGCAGCTTGGGCACAGAAAATCAGCCCCAGCATTTT. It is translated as CASSLGTENQPQHF.

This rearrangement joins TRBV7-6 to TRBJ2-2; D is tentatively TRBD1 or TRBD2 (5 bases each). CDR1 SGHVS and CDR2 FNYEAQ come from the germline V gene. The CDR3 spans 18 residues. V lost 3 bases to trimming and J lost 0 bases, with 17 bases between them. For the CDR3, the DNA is TGTGCCAGCAGCTTTACGGGGCCGCCCCTCGCGAACACCGGGGAGCTGTTTTTT. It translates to CASSFTGPPLANTGELFF. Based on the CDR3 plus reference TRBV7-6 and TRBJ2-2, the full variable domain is GAGVSQSPRYKVTKRGQDVALRCDPISGHVSLYWYRQALGQGPEFLTYFNYEAQQDKSGLPNDRFSAERPEGSISTLTIQRTEQRDSAMYRCASSFTGPPLANTGELFFGEGSRLTVL.

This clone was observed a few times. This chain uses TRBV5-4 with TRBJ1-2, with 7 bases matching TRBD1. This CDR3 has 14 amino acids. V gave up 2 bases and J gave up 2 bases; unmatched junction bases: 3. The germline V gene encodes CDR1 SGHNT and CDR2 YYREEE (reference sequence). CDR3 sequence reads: CASSFDRVNYGYTF. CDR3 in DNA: TGTGCCAGCAGCTTCGACAGGGTCAACTATGGCTACACCTTC.

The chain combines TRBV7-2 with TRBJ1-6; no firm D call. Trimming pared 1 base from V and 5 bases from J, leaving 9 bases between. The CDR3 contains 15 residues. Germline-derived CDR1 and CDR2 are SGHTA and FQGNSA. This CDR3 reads CASSLGLADNSPLHF. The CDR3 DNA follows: TGTGCCAGCAGCTTAGGTCTTGCGGATAATTCACCCCTCCACTTT.

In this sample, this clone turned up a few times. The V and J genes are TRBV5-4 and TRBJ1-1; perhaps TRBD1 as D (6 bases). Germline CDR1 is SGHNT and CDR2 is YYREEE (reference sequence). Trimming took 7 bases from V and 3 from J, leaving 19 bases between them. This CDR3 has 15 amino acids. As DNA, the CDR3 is TGTGCCAGCGGCAACCCACAGGGAGGGTACACTGAAGCTTTCTTT. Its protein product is CASGNPQGGYTEAFF. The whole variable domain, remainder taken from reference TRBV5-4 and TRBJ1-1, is ETGVTQSPTHLIKTRGQQVTLRCSSQSGHNTVSWYQQALGQGPQFIFQYYREEENGRGNFPPRFSGLQFPNYSSELNVNALELDDSALYLCASGNPQGGYTEAFFGQGTRLTVV.

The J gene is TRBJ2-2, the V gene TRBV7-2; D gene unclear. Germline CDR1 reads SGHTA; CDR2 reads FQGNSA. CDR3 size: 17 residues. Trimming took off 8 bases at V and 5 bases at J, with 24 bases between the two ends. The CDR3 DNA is TGTGCCAGCGTAGGAGATGCGCTGGATCCTTATACCGGGGAGCTGTTTTTT. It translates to CASVGDALDPYTGELFF.

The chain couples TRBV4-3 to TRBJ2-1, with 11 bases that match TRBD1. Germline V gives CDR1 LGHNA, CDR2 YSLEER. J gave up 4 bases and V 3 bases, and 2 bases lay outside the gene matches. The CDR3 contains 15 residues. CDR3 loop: CASSQGQGDYNEQFF. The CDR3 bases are TGCGCCAGCAGCCAGGGACAGGGGGATTACAATGAGCAGTTCTTC.

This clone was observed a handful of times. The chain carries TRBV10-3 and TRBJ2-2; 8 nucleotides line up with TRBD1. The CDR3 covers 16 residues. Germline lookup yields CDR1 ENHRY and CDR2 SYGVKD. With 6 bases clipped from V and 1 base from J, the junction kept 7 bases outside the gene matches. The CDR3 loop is CAIRGPGQGNTGELFF. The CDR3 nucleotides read TGTGCCATCAGGGGTCCTGGACAGGGGAACACCGGGGAGCTGTTTTTT.

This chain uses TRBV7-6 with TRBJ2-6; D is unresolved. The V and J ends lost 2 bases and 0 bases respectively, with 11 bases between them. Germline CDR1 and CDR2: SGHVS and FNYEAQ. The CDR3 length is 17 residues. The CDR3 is CASSLSIRSSGANVLTF. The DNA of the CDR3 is TGTGCCAGCAGCTTAAGTATACGGAGCTCTGGGGCCAACGTCCTGACTTTC.